These 4 T cell receptor beta chains were all obtained from the same sample, sequenced in a study of tumour-infiltrating T cells in Burkitt lymphoma. Generated by immunoSEQ multiplex PCR, the TCRdb table keeps only in-frame clones and is missing some. Among over 4,000 clones listed, about 22% were seen once. The sample was tumor tissue. The receptors derive from a human donor with diffuse large B-cell lymphoma.

This chain connects TRBV27 to TRBJ2-7; TRBD2 agrees at 9 bases. This CDR3 has 18 amino acids. In germline, CDR1 is MNHEY, CDR2 SMNVEV (reference sequence). V was pared by 5 bases and J by 0 bases, with 14 bases of the junction left unmatched. The CDR3 sequence is CASSLKSPTSGSSYEQYF. CDR3 in DNA: TGTGCCAGCAGTCTTAAATCACCGACTAGCGGAAGCTCCTACGAGCAGTACTTC.

This clone was counted a few times. The gene calls are TRBV6-5 and TRBJ2-7, with D perhaps TRBD2 (5 bases). The ends were cut back, 11 bases at V and 4 bases at J, with 12 bases in the middle. Germline V gene sequence: CDR1 MNHEY, CDR2 SVGAGI. The CDR3 extends over 11 amino acids. In DNA, the CDR3 is TGTGCCGTGGGCCCGGGGTACGAGCAGTACTTC. This codes for CAVGPGYEQYF.

This clone was recorded a few times. J is TRBJ2-1 and V is TRBV11-2, with D unresolved. From germline, CDR1 is SGHAT and CDR2 FQNNGV. Deletions cut 2 bases from V and 10 bases from J, with 15 bases between. CDR3 length: 14 residues. Here the CDR3 DNA reads TGTGCCAGCAGCTTAACCCCGGCGGATCCGGAGCAGTTCTTC. Amino acid sequence: CASSLTPADPEQFF. Full variable domain (rest looked up from reference TRBV11-2 and TRBJ2-1): EAGVAQSPRYKIIEKRQSVAFWCNPISGHATLYWYQQILGQGPKLLIQFQNNGVVDDSQLPKDRFSAERLKGVDSTLKIQPAKLEDSAVYLCASSLTPADPEQFFGPGTRLTVL.

This clone was detected a few times. This sequence joins TRBV28 and TRBJ2-7, with 8 positions matching TRBD1. Germline V gene lookup returns CDR1 MDHEN and CDR2 SYDVKM. The CDR3 spans 13 residues. After removal of 8 bases from V and 1 base from J, the junction contained 4 bases not matched to a gene. DNA for the CDR3: TGTGCCAGCCTTCGACAGGGGTCCTACGAGCAGTACTTC. It specifies CASLRQGSYEQYF.